The clone carrying this T cell receptor (beta chain) appeared a few times. Its antigen is undetermined. Using its own MiXCR run on the 5' RACE reads, TCRdb lists one record per CDR3 protein. Of some 560,000 distinct CDR3 sequences listed, around 21% are singletons. This sample was included in a study of T cells after yellow fever vaccination. CDR3 size: 15 residues. J lost 5 bases, V lost 6 bases, and 10 bases had no gene match. Germline CDR1 DFQATT, CDR2 SNEGSKA (reference sequence). Study observations and caveats: Across the CD4 and CD8 compartments, a small share of clonotypes was present in both. The booster response re-showed most primary clones: 96% CD4, around 87% CD8.

The sequence came from a man aged 25-45 years who received the YFV17D yellow fever vaccine. The sample here was PBMCs, taken 15 days after the yellow fever booster vaccination. V and J are TRBV20-1 and TRBJ2-2; TRBD2 matches 9 bases. The CDR3 reads CSANSGSGYTGELFF. CDR3 nucleotide sequence: TGCAGTGCCAATAGCGGGAGTGGTTATACCGGGGAGCTGTTTTTT.